This TCR beta chain originates from a study of control samples from healthy donors and cancer patients. Produced via immunoSEQ multiplex PCR; TCRdb's table is partial and in-frame only. The sample shows approximately 150,000 clones, almost 90% of them seen only once. The CDR3 is made up of 15 amino acids. The V and J ends lost 5 bases and 2 bases respectively, with 14 bases between them. The germline V gene encodes CDR1 SGHNT and CDR2 YENEEA. This clonotype originated in a man between 18 and 35 years old in good health. The V call is TRBV11-3, the J call TRBJ2-3; tentatively, D is TRBD2 (7 bases). Sequenced sample: blood. The CDR3 DNA reads TGTGCCAGCAGCCCCGGGGCGGGGGCCACAGATACGCAGTATTTT. Its translation: CASSPGAGATDTQYF. The full variable domain, its missing parts supplied by reference TRBV11-3 and TRBJ2-3, is EAGVVQSPRYKIIEKKQPVAFWCNPISGHNTLYWYLQNLGQGPELLIRYENEEAVDDSQLPKDRFSAERLKGVDSTLKIQPAELGDSAVYLCASSPGAGATDTQYFGPGTRLTVL.